This T cell receptor (beta chain) derives from a study of shared clonotypes between healthy human individuals. Points from the study as a whole: On the whole, naive subsets had larger estimated richness than memory subsets had. Roughly 4.6% of naive CD4 clonotypes were common to several donors.

The germline V and J ends were trimmed by 0 bases and 6 bases, with 5 bases remaining between them. The CDR3 contains 12 residues. Germline V gene sequence: CDR1 MGHRA, CDR2 YSYEKL. Libraries were prepared by immunoSEQ multiplex PCR; TCRdb keeps only in-frame clonotypes and omits some of them. Altogether about 590,000 clones are present, 95% to 96% being singletons, with the ten largest covering about 0.11%. Selected positively for CCR7 and CD45RO-negative, naive CD8 cells excluded terminally differentiated effector memory CD45RA+ cells. Note on this clone: Its antigen is unidentified.

The receptor was isolated from a woman in her twenties or thirties in good health. The J gene is TRBJ1-2, the V gene TRBV4-1; D remains ambiguous. Material: naive CD8+ T cells sorted from blood. The CDR3 DNA reads TGCGCCAGCAGCCAAGATCTAAATGGCTACACCTTC. Translation: CASSQDLNGYTF.